These 8 T cell receptor beta chains were all obtained from the same sample, sequenced in a study of cytomegalovirus exposure and HLA in healthy donors. Profiled with immunoSEQ multiplex PCR; TCRdb holds only in-frame clones, not every one. Here the sample spans roughly 260,000 clones, around 89% being singletons. The sequenced material came from PBMCs. The receptor set was obtained from a woman aged 18-35 years in good health and CMV-seronegative.

V and J are TRBV28 and TRBJ2-3, with 13 bases matching TRBD2. The CDR3 loop spans 17 amino acids. Trimming cost V 5 bases and J 0 bases; bases outside gene matches: 5. The germline V gene encodes CDR1 MDHEN and CDR2 SYDVKM. The CDR3 DNA sequence: TGTGCCAGCAGTCCGCTACTAGCGGGGGGGAGCACAGATACGCAGTATTTT. Its translation is CASSPLLAGGSTDTQYF.

The chain combines TRBV4-1 with TRBJ2-5, with TRBD2 matching over 9 bases. This CDR3 has 16 amino acids. Germline CDR1 is MGHRA and CDR2 is YSYEKL. V trimming: 4 bases; J trimming: 5 bases; junction bases outside the gene matches: 11. Here the CDR3 DNA reads TGCGCCAGCAGCCGTGGTAGCGGGGGCTTAGGGGAGACCCAGTACTTC. Translation: CASSRGSGGLGETQYF.

The DNA for the CDR3 is TGTGCCAGCAAGGGGGCGACTAATGAAAAACTGTTTTTT. It is translated as CASKGATNEKLFF. The rearrangement links TRBV2 to TRBJ1-4; 7 bases agree with TRBD1. The V gene end was trimmed by 7 bases and the J gene end by 2 bases; junction bases not matched to a gene: 1. The CDR3 runs to 13 residues. Looked up from germline, CDR1 is SNHLY and CDR2 is FYNNEI.

This clone showed up just once. This rearrangement joins TRBV6-1 to TRBJ1-5, with D tentatively TRBD1 (6 bases). Germline V gives CDR1 MNHNS, CDR2 SASEGT. This CDR3 comprises 15 residues. The V end was cut by 10 bases, the J end by 0 bases, with 16 bases between. Here the CDR3 reads CATTQGPYSNQPQHF. CDR3 bases: TGTGCCACCACACAGGGACCTTATAGCAATCAGCCCCAGCATTTT.

The chain couples TRBV6-5 to TRBJ1-1, with a weak D call TRBD1 (6 bases). V lost 3 bases, J lost 4 bases, and 12 bases lay in between. Looked up from germline, CDR1 is MNHEY and CDR2 is SVGAGI. The CDR3 extends over 14 amino acids. In DNA form, the CDR3 reads TGTGCCAGCAGTTATACAGGGATCGGCACTGAAGCTTTCTTT. Amino acid sequence: CASSYTGIGTEAFF.

The chain has TRBV5-4 and TRBJ1-1; D is perhaps TRBD1 (5 bases). Germline V lookup: CDR1 SGHNT, CDR2 YYREEE (reference sequence). The CDR3 is 15 amino acids. Trimming cost V 4 bases and J 1 base, with 14 bases left between them. CDR3 region: CASSPSTTGNTEAFF. The DNA for the CDR3 is TGTGCCAGCAGCCCCTCAACCACAGGGAACACTGAAGCTTTCTTT.

The table lists this clone with a count of one. This chain uses TRBV5-1 with TRBJ1-3; 7 bases align to TRBD1. Germline trimming cut 4 bases from V and 0 bases from J; bases unmatched to any gene: 4. The CDR3 consists of 15 residues. Per germline, CDR1 SGHRS and CDR2 YFSETQ. The CDR3 DNA reads TGCGCCAGCAGCCCGGGGACAGCCTCTGGAAACACCATATATTTT. As protein: CASSPGTASGNTIYF.

This chain connects TRBV5-6 to TRBJ1-1; TRBD1 matches 8 bases. Germline-derived CDR1 and CDR2 are SGHDT and YYEEEE. V lost 0 bases and J lost 5; bases outside the gene matches: 6. The CDR3 runs to 15 residues. The CDR3 DNA is TGTGCCAGCAGCTTGGATGGCCACAGGGGGACTGAAGCTTTCTTT. This codes for CASSLDGHRGTEAFF.